These 4 T cell receptor beta chains were all obtained from the same sample, sequenced in a study of blood T cell repertoires in COVID-19. Libraries were prepared by immunoSEQ multiplex PCR; TCRdb keeps only in-frame clonotypes and omits some of them. The sample lists 230,000 or so clones, about 80% occurring once. Sequenced material: peripheral blood. Receptors originate from a man aged 45-60 years with active or convalescent COVID-19.

The chain joins TRBV6-2 or TRBV6-3 to TRBJ2-7, with TRBD2 matching over 11 bases. The germline V gene has CDR1 MNHEY and CDR2 SVGEGT. The CDR3 is made up of 15 amino acids. V gave up 2 bases and J gave up 3 bases; unmatched junction bases: 3. CDR3 coding DNA: TGTGCCAGCAGTTACCCCGGACTAGCGGGCTACGAGCAGTACTTC. This codes for CASSYPGLAGYEQYF.

V and J are TRBV5-8 and TRBJ2-2; D is undetermined. Trimming left V 1 base short and J 4 bases short, with 17 bases between. The V gene's germline CDR1 is SGHTS and CDR2 YDEGEE. The CDR3 length is 17 residues. DNA of the CDR3: TGTGCCAGCAGCTTGACCGGAGCAAGGTCGTCCACCGGGGAGCTGTTTTTT. Protein product: CASSLTGARSSTGELFF.

The chain joins TRBV18 to TRBJ1-5; the D gene is possibly TRBD1 (6 bases). Germline CDR1 KGHSH, CDR2 LQKENI. V was clipped by 3 bases and J by 3 bases, with 12 bases between them. The CDR3 extends over 15 amino acids. The CDR3 DNA reads as TGTGCCAGCTCACCCAGGACAGTGCCCAATCAGCCCCAGCATTTT. This translates into CASSPRTVPNQPQHF.

The chain uses TRBV5-5 and TRBJ1-1; D is perhaps TRBD1 (5 bases). The CDR3 consists of 14 residues. Germline V gene sequence: CDR1 SGHKS, CDR2 YYEKEE (reference sequence). Trimming shortened V by 4 bases and J by 4 bases, and 14 bases separated the two germline ends. CDR3 nucleotide sequence: TGTGCCAGCAGCGGTCTCCAGGGTTCCACTGAAGCTTTCTTT. This sequence encodes CASSGLQGSTEAFF.